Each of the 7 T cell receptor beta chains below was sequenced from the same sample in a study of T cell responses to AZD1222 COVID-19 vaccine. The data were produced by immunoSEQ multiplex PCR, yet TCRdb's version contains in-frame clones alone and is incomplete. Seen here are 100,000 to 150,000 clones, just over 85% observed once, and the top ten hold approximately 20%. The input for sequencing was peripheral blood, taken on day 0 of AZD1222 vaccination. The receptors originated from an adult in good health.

CDR3 sequence (DNA): TGTGCCAGCAGCCCCGACCCGACAGGGGTTAACTATGGCTACACCTTC. Protein: CASSPDPTGVNYGYTF. This rearrangement joins TRBV9 to TRBJ1-2, with TRBD1 identical over 8 bases. From germline, CDR1 is SGDLS and CDR2 YYNGEE. The CDR3 runs to 16 residues. V shed 4 bases and J 1 base; nucleotides not matched to a gene: 9. The variable domain in full, completed from reference TRBV9 and TRBJ1-2, reads DSGVTQTPKHLITATGQRVTLRCSPRSGDLSVYWYQQSLDQGLQFLIQYYNGEERAKGNILERFSAQQFPDLHSELNLSSLELGDSALYFCASSPDPTGVNYGYTFGSGTRLTVV.

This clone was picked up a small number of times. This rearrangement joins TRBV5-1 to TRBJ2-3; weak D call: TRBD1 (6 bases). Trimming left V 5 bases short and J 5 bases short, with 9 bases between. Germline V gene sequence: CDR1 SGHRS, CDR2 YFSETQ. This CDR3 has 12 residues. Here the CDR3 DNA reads TGCGCCAGCAGACCAGGGGTAGATACGCAGTATTTT. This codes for CASRPGVDTQYF.

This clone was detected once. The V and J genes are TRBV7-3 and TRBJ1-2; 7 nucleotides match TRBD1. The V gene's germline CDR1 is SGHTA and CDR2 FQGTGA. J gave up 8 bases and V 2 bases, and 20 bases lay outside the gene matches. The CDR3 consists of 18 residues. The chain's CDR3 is CASSLAPTAGGGAKGYTF. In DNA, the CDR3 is TGTGCCAGCAGCTTAGCCCCCACAGCGGGAGGGGGCGCGAAAGGCTACACCTTC.

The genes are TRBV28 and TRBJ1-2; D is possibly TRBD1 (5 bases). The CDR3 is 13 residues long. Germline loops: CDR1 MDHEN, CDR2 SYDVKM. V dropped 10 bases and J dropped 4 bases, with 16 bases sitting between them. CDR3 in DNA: TGTGCCATCCCTAAAGGGACCGGCTATGGCTACACCTTC. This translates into CAIPKGTGYGYTF.

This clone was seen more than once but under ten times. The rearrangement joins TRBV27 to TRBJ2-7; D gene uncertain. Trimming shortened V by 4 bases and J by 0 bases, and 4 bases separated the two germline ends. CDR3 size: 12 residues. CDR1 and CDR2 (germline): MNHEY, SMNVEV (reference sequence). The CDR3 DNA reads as TGTGCCAGCAGTTCCCCCTCCTACGAGCAGTACTTC. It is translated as CASSSPSYEQYF.

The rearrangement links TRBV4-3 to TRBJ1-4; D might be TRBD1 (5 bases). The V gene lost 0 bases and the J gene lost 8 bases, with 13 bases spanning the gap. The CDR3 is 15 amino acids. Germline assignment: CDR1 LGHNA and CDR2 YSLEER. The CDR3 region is CASSQDTGMGEKLFF. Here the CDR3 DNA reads TGCGCCAGCAGCCAAGATACAGGAATGGGCGAAAAACTGTTTTTT.

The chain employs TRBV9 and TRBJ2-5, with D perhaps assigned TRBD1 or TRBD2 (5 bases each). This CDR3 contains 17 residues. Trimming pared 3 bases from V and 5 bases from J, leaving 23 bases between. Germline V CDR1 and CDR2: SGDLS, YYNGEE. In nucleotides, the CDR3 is TGTGCCAGCAGCGCAAGAGGGCAGGGTCGGGGTTGGGAGACCCAGTACTTC. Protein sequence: CASSARGQGRGWETQYF. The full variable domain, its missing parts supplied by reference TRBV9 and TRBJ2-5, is DSGVTQTPKHLITATGQRVTLRCSPRSGDLSVYWYQQSLDQGLQFLIQYYNGEERAKGNILERFSAQQFPDLHSELNLSSLELGDSALYFCASSARGQGRGWETQYFGPGTRLLVL.